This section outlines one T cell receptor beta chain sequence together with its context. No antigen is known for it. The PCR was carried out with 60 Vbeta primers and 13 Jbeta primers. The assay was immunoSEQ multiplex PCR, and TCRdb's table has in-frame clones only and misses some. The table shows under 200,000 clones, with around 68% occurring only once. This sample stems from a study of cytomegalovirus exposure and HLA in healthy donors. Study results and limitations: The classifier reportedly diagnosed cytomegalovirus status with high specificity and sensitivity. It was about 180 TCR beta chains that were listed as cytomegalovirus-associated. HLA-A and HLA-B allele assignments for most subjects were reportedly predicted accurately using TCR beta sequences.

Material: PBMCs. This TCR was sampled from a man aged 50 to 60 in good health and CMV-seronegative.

The CDR3 bases are TGTGCCAGCAGCTTCCTTCTGCTCGGGACAGGGGACCTACGGCAGTACTTC. Translating gives CASSFLLLGTGDLRQYF. The genes are TRBV11-2 and TRBJ2-7; 10 bases are a match to TRBD1. The CDR3 is 17 amino acids. Germline V lookup: CDR1 SGHAT, CDR2 FQNNGV. V dropped 3 bases and J dropped 9; count of bases not matched to a gene: 17.